Described below is a single T cell receptor beta chain sequence and its context. Antigen: not known. The sample is drawn from a study of identifying expanded T cells in peripheral blood. Study results and limitations: Differentially abundant clones: 0.95 to 1.5 between replicates, 16.4 at 2 to 3 weeks, approximately 18 at four. Variance in clone template counts between approximately two-week samples significantly increased with total template count across all healthy donors.

Clones were sequenced by immunoSEQ multiplex PCR, and TCRdb holds only the in-frame ones, with some missing. The table has about 90,000 clones, roughly 90% seen once. Trimming took off 2 bases at V and 0 bases at J, with 12 bases between the two ends. This CDR3 is 16 amino acids long. Germline CDR1 reads SGHNT; CDR2 reads YYREEE (reference sequence). The sample consisted of blood. The V gene is TRBV5-4, the J gene TRBJ1-3; D unclear. The source is a person between 18 and 69 years old in good health. The CDR3 here is CASSFLDRSSGNTIYF. The CDR3 coding sequence is TGTGCCAGCAGCTTCCTGGACCGTAGCTCTGGAAACACCATATATTTT.